Listed below are T cell receptor beta chains from one sample, sequenced in a study of prognosis after radiotherapy for stage I lung cancer. MiXCR, applied by TCRdb to the multiplex PCR reads, yields one record per CDR3 protein. The table has 20,000 to 30,000 distinct CDR3 sequences, more than 35% seen once. The source material was PBMCs, sampled before or after stereotactic body radiation therapy (not recorded which). These TCRs come from a donor over 45 with non-small cell lung cancer. CDR3s include the opening cysteine and the closing phenylalanine or tryptophan. A D gene is named only where the DNA matches it firmly. Clone sizes are given selectively: once, few, many, or a class where the clone is expanded.

many	TRBV6-1	NA	TRBJ1-1	TGTGCCAGCAGTGAAATATTGGTTTCTTCGGGGGCTTTGGCTGAAGCTTTCTTT	CASSEILVSSGALAEAFF
many	TRBV19	NA	TRBJ1-5	TGTGCCAGTAGTGTCACGAGACAGAGCAATCAGCCCCAGCATTTT	CASSVTRQSNQPQHF
few	TRBV6-4	TRBD2	TRBJ2-1	TGTGCCAGCAGTGCCACCATCCAGCGGGGGGCGGAGTATTTC	CASSATIQRGAEYF
few	TRBV6-2/TRBV6-3	TRBD2	TRBJ2-1	TGTGCCAGCACCCACCGGGGGGGTCGGTACAATGAGCAGTTCTTC	CASTHRGGRYNEQFF
many	TRBV28	TRBD1	TRBJ1-5	TGTGCCAGCAAAGACAGGGGGCCCTATAGCAATCAGCCCCAGCATTTT	CASKDRGPYSNQPQHF
NA	TRBV7-3	NA	TRBJ2-1	TGTGCCAGCAGCTCCTGGGTGGGAAATGAGCAGTTCTTC	CASSSWVGNEQFF
many	TRBV12-3/TRBV12-4	TRBD2	TRBJ2-3	TGTGCCAGCAGCCCCGGGACTAGCGGGTCAACCCTCACAGATACGCAGTATTTT	CASSPGTSGSTLTDTQYF
NA	TRBV27	NA	TRBJ1-5	TGTGCCAGCATTCCGAGTTACATTGGACATCAGCCCCAGCATTTT	CASIPSYIGHQPQHF
many	TRBV4-2	NA	TRBJ2-7	TGTGCCAGCAGCCGTGGCGGGCTATACGAGCAGTACTTC	CASSRGGLYEQYF
many	TRBV18	NA	TRBJ2-3	TGTGCCAGCTCACCAAGGCCGAGAACAGATACGCAGTATTTT	CASSPRPRTDTQYF
NA	TRBV11-3	NA	TRBJ2-1	TGTGCCAGCATCCCCAAATCTTCTGGAGAGCAGTTCTTC	CASIPKSSGEQFF
many	TRBV29-1	TRBD2	TRBJ2-3	TGCAGCGTTGAAGAGGGGGGGATAGGGGCCCACACAAATACGCAGTATTTT	CSVEEGGIGAHTNTQYF
NA	TRBV12-3/TRBV12-4	NA	TRBJ2-6	TGTGCCAGCAGCAGTAGCGACTCTGGGGCCAACTTCCTGACTTTC	CASSSSDSGANFLTF
NA	TRBV5-4	TRBD1	TRBJ2-5	TGTGCCAGCAGCTCCCCTACAGGGGAGGAGACCCAGTACTTC	CASSSPTGEETQYF
many	TRBV6-1	TRBD1	TRBJ1-6	TGTGCCAGCAGGGTCCCGGGACAGGATAATTCACCCCTCCACTTT	CASRVPGQDNSPLHF
NA	TRBV12-3/TRBV12-4	TRBD1	TRBJ1-1	TGTGCCAGCAAAGACAGGGGATACGGTGAAGCTTTCTTT	CASKDRGYGEAFF
many	TRBV4-2	TRBD2	TRBJ2-7	TGTGCCAGCAGCCAAGACTCTGAACTAGCGGGAGGGCTTAGCGAGCAGTACTTC	CASSQDSELAGGLSEQYF
once	TRBV7-6	NA	TRBJ1-1	TGTGCCAGCAGCTTAGCGCCAAGGGGGAACACTGAAGCTTTCTTT	CASSLAPRGNTEAFF
medium-sized	TRBV28	NA	TRBJ2-7	TGTGCCAGCAGTATGCGACCGGGGCGAGAGGAGCAGTACTTC	CASSMRPGREEQYF
many	TRBV20-1	NA	TRBJ1-6	TGCAGTGCTTTTAAACAGGGAATCTATAATTCACCCCTCCACTTT	CSAFKQGIYNSPLHF
many	TRBV9	NA	TRBJ2-3	TGTGCCAGCAGGGAAACTACAGATACGCAGTATTTT	CASRETTDTQYF
medium-sized	TRBV11-2	TRBD1	TRBJ2-1	TGTGCCAGCAGCTTAGGTGGGACAGGGTTCTACAATGAGCAGTTCTTC	CASSLGGTGFYNEQFF
many	TRBV29-1	NA	TRBJ2-4	TGCAGCGTTTTGTCTGAGGCCCTATTACTTCTCTTC	CSVLSEALLLLF
many	TRBV6-2/TRBV6-3	TRBD1	TRBJ2-2	TGTGCCAGCAGTCTAACACAGGGGCCGACCGAGGAGCTGTTTTTT	CASSLTQGPTEELFF
many	TRBV4-1	NA	TRBJ1-6	TGCGCCAGCAGCCAAGGTTGGGAGGGCGGAGGATCACCCCTCCACTTT	CASSQGWEGGGSPLHF
many	TRBV5-1	TRBD2	TRBJ2-5	TGCGCCAGCACCCGGACTAGCGGGGAAGAGACCCAGTACTTC	CASTRTSGEETQYF
NA	TRBV2	TRBD1	TRBJ1-2	TGTGCCAGCAGCTCCGGGACAGGGGATGCCTATGGCTACACCTTC	CASSSGTGDAYGYTF
many	TRBV7-8	NA	TRBJ1-1	TGTGCCAGCAGCTTAGGGGCCGAACCGCGGACTGAAGCTTTCTTT	CASSLGAEPRTEAFF
NA	TRBV6-1	NA	TRBJ2-1	TGTGCCAGCAGTGGGCAGTTTTGGGGAGCCCCGCAGTCCAATGAGCAGTTCTTC	CASSGQFWGAPQSNEQFF
NA	TRBV6-5	TRBD1	TRBJ1-5	TGTGCCAGCAGTTACGGGACAGGGGATCAGCCCCAGCATTTT	CASSYGTGDQPQHF
NA	TRBV2	NA	TRBJ1-2	TGTACCGGCATTGTTGGGGAGGGGGATGGCTACACCTTC	CTGIVGEGDGYTF
many	TRBV27	TRBD1	TRBJ1-1	TGTGCCAGCAAAATGGGACAGGGGAACACTGAAGCTTTCTTT	CASKMGQGNTEAFF
many	TRBV5-5	TRBD1	TRBJ1-4	TGTGCCAGCAGGGACAGGGCAGGAAAACTGTTTTTT	CASRDRAGKLFF
NA	TRBV20-1	TRBD2	TRBJ2-1	TGCAGTGCCCAGCGGGAGGTGAACAATGAGCAGTTCTTC	CSAQREVNNEQFF
medium-sized	TRBV24-1	TRBD2	TRBJ2-7	TGTGCCACCAGACGCGAGCGGGAGACCCTCTACGAGCAGTACTTC	CATRRERETLYEQYF
many	TRBV6-1	NA	TRBJ2-1	TGTGCCAGCGGGTCCTACAATGAGCAGTTCTTC	CASGSYNEQFF
many	TRBV5-5	NA	TRBJ2-2	TGTGCCAGCAGCTTGAAGACCGGGGAGCTGTTTTTT	CASSLKTGELFF
medium-sized	TRBV19	NA	TRBJ1-5	TGTGCCAGTAGTATCTTACCGGGACTCGAGACCGATCAGCCCCAGCATTTT	CASSILPGLETDQPQHF
NA	TRBV12-3/TRBV12-4	TRBD2	TRBJ2-3	TGTGCCAGCAGCCCCTCTAGCGGAACCCCTCCAGATACGCAGTATTTT	CASSPSSGTPPDTQYF
NA	TRBV29-1	NA	TRBJ2-6	TGCAGCGTTGTCTGGGAACAGGGTCCCTCTGGGGCCAACGTCCTGACTTTC	CSVVWEQGPSGANVLTF
NA	TRBV5-1	NA	TRBJ2-3	TGCGCCAGCAGCCCCGTTTGGTTGGGCAGCGGCACAGATACGCAGTATTTT	CASSPVWLGSGTDTQYF
many	TRBV7-7	NA	TRBJ2-7	TGTGCCAGCAGCTTAGACCCCCACTCCTACGAGCAGTACTTC	CASSLDPHSYEQYF
medium-sized	TRBV5-1	NA	TRBJ2-1	TGCGCCAGCAGCTTGGTAAGCGCTAGCTCCTACAATGAGCAGTTCTTC	CASSLVSASSYNEQFF
NA	TRBV6-1	TRBD2	TRBJ2-5	TGTGCCAGGTATGGGACTAGCGGACCACCCCCCGAAGATACCCAGTACTTC	CARYGTSGPPPEDTQYF
NA	TRBV3-1	TRBD1	TRBJ1-3	TGTGCCAGCAGCCAGAGGGGGCAGGGGAGCTCTGGAAACACCACATATTTT	CASSQRGQGSSGNTTYF
many	TRBV28	NA	TRBJ1-5	TGTGCCAGCAGTCGGCAGGGTATGGGCAATCAGCCCCAGCATTTT	CASSRQGMGNQPQHF
many	TRBV6-2/TRBV6-3	NA	TRBJ1-1	TGTGCCAGCAAGGAGGTGGCTGAAGCTTTCTTT	CASKEVAEAFF
NA	TRBV6-2/TRBV6-3	NA	TRBJ2-1	TGTGCCAGCCGTACAGTGCGGAATGAGCAGTTCTTC	CASRTVRNEQFF
many	TRBV2	TRBD1	TRBJ2-3	TGTGCCAGCGGACCGGACAGGGGCACAGATACGCAGTATTTT	CASGPDRGTDTQYF
many	TRBV4-1	NA	TRBJ2-1	TGCGCCAGCAGCCAACTAGGGGGTACTGAGCAGTTCTTC	CASSQLGGTEQFF
many	TRBV7-9	TRBD2	TRBJ2-7	TGTGCCAGCAGCTTCCCTAGGACTAGCGGGAGTTCGGGGGCCCGCGAGCAGTACTTC	CASSFPRTSGSSGAREQYF